Shown below are 13 T cell receptor beta chains from a single sample sequenced in a study of regulatory T cells in long-lasting Graves disease. Time point described: newly diagnosed GD, antithyroid drugs for less than 3 months. Researchers made the TCR library from RNA that was extracted from PBMCs. Arm-PCR of CDR3 regions and iRepertoire HTBI primers were used to build TCR beta libraries. TCRdb passed the multiplex PCR reads through MiXCR, listing each CDR3 protein once. The sample lists about 420,000 distinct CDR3 sequences; 15% to 20% were seen once. The sample also formed part of further work on T cells in Graves' hyperthyroidism and ophthalmopathy.

The sequences come from peripheral blood mononuclear cells (PBMCs), collected at new diagnosis, from a patient treated with antithyroid drugs. The receptors come from a woman between 18 and 29 years old with Graves disease.

The rearrangement uses TRBV4-3 and TRBJ2-6; D remains unclear. In germline, CDR1 is LGHNA, CDR2 YSLEER. Trimming took 0 bases from V and 0 from J, leaving 6 bases between them. CDR3 length: 16 residues. The CDR3 coding sequence is TGCGCCAGCAGCCAAGACTATAGCTCTGGGGCCAACGTCCTGACTTTC. Protein product: CASSQDYSSGANVLTF.

In this sample, this clonotype turned up many times. The J gene is TRBJ2-7, the V gene TRBV28; D unclear. The V end was cut by 6 bases, the J end by 3 bases, with 12 bases between. CDR3 length: 13 residues. The V gene's germline CDR1 is MDHEN and CDR2 SYDVKM. CDR3 DNA sequence: TGTGCCAGCAGACCATGGTCAGGCTACGAGCAGTACTTC. It specifies CASRPWSGYEQYF.

This clonotype was seen many times. A read error may produce the germline difference seen at one junction end. The gene calls are TRBV7-7 and TRBJ2-1; TRBD1 matches at 9 bases. This CDR3 is built from 14 residues. Per the germline V gene, CDR1 is SSHAT and CDR2 is FNYEAQ (reference sequence). CDR3 sequence (DNA): TGTGCTAGCAGCGCCGGGACAGGGCAGGATGAGCAGTTCTTC. It codes for CASSAGTGQDEQFF.

The chain uses TRBV10-1 and TRBJ2-1; 7 bases map to TRBD2. The CDR3 sequence is 16 residues long. CDR1 and CDR2 from the germline V gene are WNHNN and SYGVQD (reference sequence). Unmatched junction bases numbered 10, after V lost 0 bases and J lost 8 bases. In DNA, the CDR3 is TGCGCCAGCAGTGAGTCGGGAGGGGCCAATATTGATGAGCAGTTCTTC. Translation: CASSESGGANIDEQFF.

This clonotype was observed at least ten times. V usage is TRBV28 and J usage is TRBJ2-5; D remains unclear. Per the germline V gene, CDR1 is MDHEN and CDR2 is SYDVKM. V was clipped by 3 bases and J by 10 bases, with 15 bases between them. The length of the CDR3 is 13 residues. The CDR3 here is CASSLLRRLGQYF. CDR3 nucleotides: TGTGCCAGCAGTTTGTTAAGGCGCCTTGGCCAGTACTTC.

In its sample, this clonotype was seen many times. The gene calls are TRBV2 and TRBJ2-1; no clear D. CDR1 is SNHLY, CDR2 FYNNEI, per germline. The CDR3 totals 14 residues. Trimming removed 5 bases from V and 7 bases from J, with 15 bases in between. The CDR3 DNA reads as TGTGCCAGCAGTTTGGACGGAGTTGGGAATGAGCAGTTCTTC. Its translation is CASSLDGVGNEQFF.

In DNA form, the CDR3 reads TGTGCCAGCAGCCCAGTACTCACCGGGGAGCTGTTTTTT. Encoded protein: CASSPVLTGELFF. This chain links TRBV6-1 with TRBJ2-2; D uncertain. CDR3 length: 13 residues. CDR1 MNHNS and CDR2 SASEGT come from the germline V gene. The ends were cut back, 6 bases at V and 4 bases at J, with 9 bases in the middle.

This clonotype was counted at least ten times. The V call is TRBV20-1, the J call TRBJ2-5; the match to TRBD2 covers 9 bases. V was clipped by 4 bases and J by 4 bases; unmatched bases: 7. Per germline, CDR1 DFQATT and CDR2 SNEGSKA (reference sequence). The CDR3 extends over 14 amino acids. CDR3 sequence reads: CSATYAGGRETQYF. The CDR3 coding sequence is TGCAGTGCTACGTATGCGGGGGGGAGAGAGACCCAGTACTTC.

This clonotype was counted ten times or more. The chain links TRBV29-1 to TRBJ2-7, with TRBD2 matching 12 bases. This CDR3 contains 13 residues. Trimming removed 4 bases from V and 3 bases from J; junction bases left unmatched: 1. CDR1 is SQVTM, CDR2 ANQGSEA, per germline. The CDR3 sequence: CSVGLAGVYEQYF. The CDR3 region has the DNA TGCAGCGTTGGACTAGCGGGAGTCTACGAGCAGTACTTC.

This clonotype was seen at least ten times. The gene calls are TRBV10-1 and TRBJ2-2; no clear D. With 3 bases removed from V and 0 bases from J, the gap between germline ends came to 11 bases. This CDR3 spans 16 amino acids. Germline-derived CDR1 and CDR2 are WNHNN and SYGVQD (reference sequence). CDR3 in amino acids: CASSESGRTNTGELFF. The CDR3 DNA sequence: TGCGCCAGCAGTGAATCGGGCAGGACGAACACCGGGGAGCTGTTTTTT.

The chain links TRBV27 to TRBJ2-2; weak D call: TRBD2 (6 bases). Trimming removed 3 bases at V and 7 bases at J, with 18 bases between. Germline values: CDR1 MNHEY, CDR2 SMNVEV (reference sequence). The CDR3 has 16 residues. CDR3 DNA sequence: TGTGCCAGCAGTTTGGCCGGAGGGGATTGGGTCGGGGAGCTGTTTTTT. Its translation is CASSLAGGDWVGELFF.

This clonotype was seen a few times. This chain uses TRBV5-1 with TRBJ1-6; 7 bases are shared with TRBD1. The CDR3 runs 14 residues. The V and J ends lost 2 bases and 8 bases, in that order; junction bases with no gene match: 4. Germline V gene sequence: CDR1 SGHRS, CDR2 YFSETQ. CDR3: CASSFEGADSPLHF. As DNA, the CDR3 is TGCGCCAGCAGCTTCGAGGGGGCCGATTCACCCCTCCACTTT.

This clonotype was recorded only once. The J gene is TRBJ1-1, the V gene TRBV28; unclear D gene. The V end was cut by 8 bases, the J end by 0 bases, with 13 bases between. The CDR3 runs to 14 residues. Germline loops: CDR1 MDHEN, CDR2 SYDVKM. In nucleotides, the CDR3 is TGTGCCAGCTTGCCGGGCGATCTGAACACTGAAGCTTTCTTT. Its translation is CASLPGDLNTEAFF.